Listed here are 16 T cell receptor beta chains from one sample, sequenced in a study of blood T cell repertoires in COVID-19. Assay used: immunoSEQ multiplex PCR; TCRdb lists only in-frame clones, some missing. The sample carries about 93,000 clones, about nine tenths recorded once. The sample was peripheral blood. These receptors were collected from a human donor with active COVID-19. The donor label of this sample is uncertain.

The V call is TRBV24-1, the J call TRBJ2-1, with D perhaps TRBD1 (5 bases). Germline-derived CDR1 and CDR2 are KGHDR and SFDVKD. V was shortened by 0 bases and J by 5 bases, with 10 bases between the two germline ends. CDR3 length: 15 residues. The CDR3 is CATSDLQGWDNEQFF. CDR3 bases: TGTGCCACCAGTGATTTGCAGGGCTGGGACAATGAGCAGTTCTTC.

This clone was seen only a few times. The chain links TRBV18 to TRBJ2-7; D call uncertain. Germline lookup yields CDR1 KGHSH and CDR2 LQKENI. The germline V and J ends were trimmed by 3 bases and 2 bases, with 8 bases remaining between them. This CDR3 contains 13 residues. The CDR3 coding sequence is TGTGCCAGCTCACCCGCGGCAACCTACGAGCAGTACTTC. Encoded protein: CASSPAATYEQYF. Together with reference TRBV18 and TRBJ2-7, the CDR3 gives the full variable domain: NAGVMQNPRHLVRRRGQEARLRCSPMKGHSHVYWYRQLPEEGLKFMVYLQKENIIDESGMPKERFSAEFPKEGPSILRIQQVVRGDSAAYFCASSPAATYEQYFGPGTRLTVT.

The chain employs TRBV10-1 and TRBJ2-7; perhaps TRBD2 as D (6 bases). The germline gives CDR1 WNHNN, CDR2 SYGVQD (reference sequence). The length of the CDR3 is 15 residues. Trimming left V 3 bases short and J 8 bases short, with 20 bases between. This CDR3 is CASSDAGSGAMKQYF. The CDR3 nucleotides read TGCGCCAGCAGTGATGCGGGGTCGGGTGCGATGAAGCAGTACTTC.

CDR3 in DNA: TGCGCCAGCAGACCACCCGGGACAGGGTATTGGGAGAGCTCTGGGGCCAACGTCCTGACTTTC. Translation: CASRPPGTGYWESSGANVLTF. This chain uses TRBV5-1 with TRBJ2-6; 9 bases are shared with TRBD1. The CDR3 loop spans 21 amino acids. Trimming took 5 bases from V and 0 from J; bases not matched to a gene: 18. Germline V gives CDR1 SGHRS, CDR2 YFSETQ.

The chain employs TRBV2 and TRBJ1-6; TRBD1 might be the D (6 bases). This CDR3 comprises 14 residues. Trimming took 5 bases from V and 5 from J, leaving 10 bases between them. The germline CDR1 and CDR2 sequences are SNHLY and FYNNEI. The CDR3 DNA reads as TGTGCCAGCAGTACAGGGCTTAATAATTCACCCCTCCACTTT. Amino acid sequence: CASSTGLNNSPLHF.

The V and J genes are TRBV9 and TRBJ2-2; tentatively, D is TRBD1 (5 bases). Germline CDR1 and CDR2: SGDLS and YYNGEE. V was pared by 5 bases and J by 3 bases, with 14 bases between. The CDR3 length is 15 residues. CDR3 coding DNA: TGTGCCAGCAGTCCAGGGCGACGGGACACCGGGGAGCTGTTTTTT. Its protein product is CASSPGRRDTGELFF.

This clone showed up just once. The rearrangement uses TRBV3-1 (or the pseudogene TRBV3-2) and TRBJ2-6; 10 bases are shared with TRBD2. The germline V gene has CDR1 LGHDT and CDR2 YNNKEL (reference sequence). The CDR3 is made up of 19 amino acids. Trimming at V came to 0 bases and at J to 2 bases, leaving 7 bases not matched to a gene. In DNA form, the CDR3 reads TGTGCCAGCAGCCAAGATGGTATAGGACTAGCGGCTGGGGCCAACGTCCTGACTTTC. It codes for CASSQDGIGLAAGANVLTF.

The chain uses TRBV6-5 and TRBJ2-5; 9 bases match TRBD2. From germline, CDR1 is MNHEY and CDR2 SVGAGI. This CDR3 comprises 15 residues. The junction had 6 bases not matched to a gene; V was cut back by 0 bases and J by 7 bases. Here the CDR3 DNA reads TGTGCCAGCAGTTACTCTGCGGGGGGGAAGGGGACCCAGTACTTC. Translation: CASSYSAGGKGTQYF.

This clone was seen more than once but under ten times. The genes are TRBV18 and TRBJ2-7; 7 nucleotides agree with TRBD2. The CDR3 is 17 residues long. V shed 2 bases and J 2 bases; nucleotides not matched to a gene: 12. Germline loops: CDR1 KGHSH, CDR2 LQKENI. DNA for the CDR3: TGTGCCAGCTCACCAGCTCCGTGGGGGACTATCCCCTACGAGCAGTACTTC. This sequence encodes CASSPAPWGTIPYEQYF.

This chain connects TRBV5-1 to TRBJ1-1, with D unclear. V shed 0 bases and J shed 4 bases, with 13 bases lying between them. This CDR3 spans 15 amino acids. Germline V gene sequence: CDR1 SGHRS, CDR2 YFSETQ. In nucleotides, the CDR3 is TGCGCCAGCAGCTTGGCCCCCCCAGAATCCACTGAAGCTTTCTTT. Its translation: CASSLAPPESTEAFF.

J is TRBJ2-3 and V is TRBV19, with 8 bases identical to TRBD2. The germline V gene has CDR1 LNHDA and CDR2 SQIVND (reference sequence). The CDR3 loop spans 16 amino acids. The ends lost 6 bases at V and 0 bases at J; junction bases unmatched: 8. This CDR3 reads CASSPTGGGSTDTQYF. In DNA form, the CDR3 reads TGTGCCAGTAGCCCCACGGGCGGGGGGAGCACAGATACGCAGTATTTT.

Written as DNA, the CDR3 is TGTGCCAGCAGCTTAGCGTTGACAGGGTTCAGCAATGAGCAGTTCTTC. It codes for CASSLALTGFSNEQFF. This chain uses TRBV7-6 with TRBJ2-1; 7 bases line up with TRBD1. The CDR3 sequence is 16 residues long. J lost 6 bases, V lost 0 bases, and 8 bases had no gene match. CDR1 and CDR2 from the germline V gene are SGHVS and FNYEAQ.

The V and J genes are TRBV5-6 and TRBJ2-1; 7 nucleotides align to TRBD2. J was trimmed by 6 bases and V by 0 bases; bases with no gene match: 3. Per the germline V gene, CDR1 is SGHDT and CDR2 is YYEEEE. The CDR3 is made up of 14 amino acids. The CDR3: CASSLGLALNEQFF. DNA for the CDR3: TGTGCCAGCAGCTTGGGACTAGCTCTCAATGAGCAGTTCTTC.

This chain links TRBV6-5 with TRBJ2-7; no clear D gene. In germline, CDR1 is MNHEY, CDR2 SVGAGI. V lost 6 bases and J 0 bases, leaving 15 bases between the germline ends. CDR3 length equals 15 residues. The CDR3 loop is CASSALRGLSYEQYF. The CDR3 DNA reads TGTGCCAGCAGCGCCCTGAGAGGCCTCTCCTACGAGCAGTACTTC.

The rearrangement joins TRBV5-4 to TRBJ2-7; maybe TRBD2 (5 bases). The germline V gene has CDR1 SGHNT and CDR2 YYREEE (reference sequence). Trimming pared 5 bases from V and 3 bases from J, leaving 9 bases between. The CDR3 totals 12 residues. The CDR3 sequence is CASRRGDYEQYF. CDR3 bases: TGTGCCAGCAGACGGGGAGACTACGAGCAGTACTTC.

For the CDR3, the DNA is TGTGCAAGTCGATTTAGGAATTGCGCAGGCCCTAGCAATCAGCCCCAGCATTTT. Amino acid sequence: CASRFRNCAGPSNQPQHF. The V call is TRBV12-2, the J call TRBJ1-5; the D call TRBD1 from the table was never checked on the DNA. TRBV12-2 is classified as a pseudogene. This CDR3 is 18 amino acids long.